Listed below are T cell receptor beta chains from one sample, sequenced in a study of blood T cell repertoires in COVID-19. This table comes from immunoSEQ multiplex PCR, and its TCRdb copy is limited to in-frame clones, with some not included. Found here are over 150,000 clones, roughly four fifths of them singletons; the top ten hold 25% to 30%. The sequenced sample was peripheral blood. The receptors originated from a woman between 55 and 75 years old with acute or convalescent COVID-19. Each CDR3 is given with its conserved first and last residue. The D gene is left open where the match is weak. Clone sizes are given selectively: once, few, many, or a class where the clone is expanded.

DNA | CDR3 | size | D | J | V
TGTGCCAGTAATCCCGAGGGGGCCCCGACTGGTCAGCCCCAGCATTTT | CASNPEGAPTGQPQHF | . | TRBD1 | TRBJ1-5 | TRBV19
TGTGCCAGCAGCGCTCAAGTAGGACAGGGGAACACTGAAGCTTTCTTT | CASSAQVGQGNTEAFF | . | TRBD1 | TRBJ1-1 | TRBV3-1/TRBV3-2
TGTGCCAGCAGCCAGAGGGGACAGGTCTATGGCTACACCTTC | CASSQRGQVYGYTF | . | TRBD1 | TRBJ1-2 | TRBV4-2
TGTGCCAGCAGCTTGGAACTAGCGGACTACAATGAGCAGTTCTTC | CASSLELADYNEQFF | . | TRBD2 | TRBJ2-1 | TRBV5-4
TGTGCCAGCAGCTTCCAGGGGAATACGGAGCAGTTCTTC | CASSFQGNTEQFF | once | . | TRBJ2-1 | TRBV7-3
TGTGCCAGCAGTTACTCGAGGGACTGGGGAATATTTGGCTACACCTTC | CASSYSRDWGIFGYTF | . | . | TRBJ1-2 | TRBV6-5
TGTGCCAGCAGCCCTGGACAGGGCAGGGCGAACACTGAAGCTTTCTTT | CASSPGQGRANTEAFF | . | TRBD1 | TRBJ1-1 | TRBV7-2
TGTGCCAGCAGTGCACCCTCCCCCTCGCGCGCGGAAGCTTTCTTT | CASSAPSPSRAEAFF | . | . | TRBJ1-1 | TRBV25-1
TGTGCCAGCAGTGGGACAGGGTCGTATTCACCCCTCCACTTT | CASSGTGSYSPLHF | . | TRBD1 | TRBJ1-6 | TRBV27
TGTGCCAGCAGCGTAGGCCCAGCGGGGGCCTCAGGAGAGACCCAGTACTTC | CASSVGPAGASGETQYF | . | TRBD2 | TRBJ2-5 | TRBV9
TGTGCCAGCAGCGCGACTAACGAGGGCATTCAGTACTTC | CASSATNEGIQYF | . | . | TRBJ2-4 | TRBV2
TGTGCCAGCAGTTACTTTAGCGGGGGGAGCTCCTACGAGCAGTACTTC | CASSYFSGGSSYEQYF | . | TRBD2 | TRBJ2-7 | TRBV6-5
TGTGCCAGCAGCCTCTCGGGGACAGGGCACGAAAAACTGTTTTTT | CASSLSGTGHEKLFF | . | TRBD1 | TRBJ1-4 | TRBV9
TGTGCCAGCAGCAAAACAGGGGTCCTTACCTACGAGCAGTACTTC | CASSKTGVLTYEQYF | . | TRBD1 | TRBJ2-7 | TRBV6-5
TGCGCCAGCAGCCAAGCACCCGGGACAGGGGGGACCTACGAGCAGTACTTC | CASSQAPGTGGTYEQYF | once | TRBD1 | TRBJ2-7 | TRBV4-1
TGTGCCAGCAGTGAGGAGGGGGCGGGAGAGCAGTACTTC | CASSEEGAGEQYF | . | . | TRBJ2-7 | TRBV2